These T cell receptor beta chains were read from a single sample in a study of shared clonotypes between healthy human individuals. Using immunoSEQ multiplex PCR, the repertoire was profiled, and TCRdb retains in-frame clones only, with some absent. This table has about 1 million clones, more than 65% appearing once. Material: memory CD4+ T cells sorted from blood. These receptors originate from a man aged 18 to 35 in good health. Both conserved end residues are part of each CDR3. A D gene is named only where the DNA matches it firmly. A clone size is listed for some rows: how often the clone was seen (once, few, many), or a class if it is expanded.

CDR3nt: TGTGCCAGCAGCTCGACAGGGAGGGATTCACCCCTCCACTTT
CDR3aa: CASSSTGRDSPLHF
v_gene: TRBV7-9
j_gene: TRBJ1-6
abundance: .
d_gene: TRBD1

CDR3nt: TGTGCCAGCAGCTTAGAGGTGCAGGGGTACTATGGCTACACCTTC
CDR3aa: CASSLEVQGYYGYTF
v_gene: TRBV7-2
j_gene: TRBJ1-2
abundance: .
d_gene: .

CDR3nt: TGTGCCAGCAGTGAAGGAGGGAACACAGATACGCAGTATTTT
CDR3aa: CASSEGGNTDTQYF
v_gene: TRBV6-1
j_gene: TRBJ2-3
abundance: once
d_gene: .

CDR3nt: TGTGCCAGCAGCTTAGGCACTCCCAAAGATACGCAGTATTTT
CDR3aa: CASSLGTPKDTQYF
v_gene: TRBV7-9
j_gene: TRBJ2-3
abundance: .
d_gene: .

CDR3nt: TGTGCCATCGCCGGGACAGGGGGCGTCGGGGATGGCTACACCTTC
CDR3aa: CAIAGTGGVGDGYTF
v_gene: TRBV10-3
j_gene: TRBJ1-2
abundance: .
d_gene: TRBD1

CDR3nt: TGTGCCTGGAGCTGGACAGCTCCTACGGAGACCCAGTACTTC
CDR3aa: CAWSWTAPTETQYF
v_gene: TRBV30
j_gene: TRBJ2-5
abundance: .
d_gene: .

CDR3nt: TGTGCCAGCGGAATCTCGAGGAACACTGAAGCTTTCTTT
CDR3aa: CASGISRNTEAFF
v_gene: TRBV6-1
j_gene: TRBJ1-1
abundance: .
d_gene: .

CDR3nt: TGTGCCAGCTCACCACCGGAGTCCAGCACAGATACGCAGTATTTT
CDR3aa: CASSPPESSTDTQYF
v_gene: TRBV18
j_gene: TRBJ2-3
abundance: .
d_gene: .

CDR3nt: TGCGCCAGCAGCCAAGAGGCCGGGACTAGCGGGAGTCTGAATACGCAGTATTTT
CDR3aa: CASSQEAGTSGSLNTQYF
v_gene: TRBV4-3
j_gene: TRBJ2-3
abundance: .
d_gene: TRBD2

CDR3nt: TGTGCCAGCAGCTTGGCGGGACAGGGCGTCCCAGATACGCAGTATTTT
CDR3aa: CASSLAGQGVPDTQYF
v_gene: TRBV5-6
j_gene: TRBJ2-3
abundance: .
d_gene: TRBD1

CDR3nt: TGTGCCAGCAGCCGACCTGGTGCCGGCACAGATACGCAGTATTTT
CDR3aa: CASSRPGAGTDTQYF
v_gene: TRBV7-3
j_gene: TRBJ2-3
abundance: .
d_gene: .

CDR3nt: TGCAGCGTTGTGGCGGGGGTAGGTCAGCCCCAGCATTTT
CDR3aa: CSVVAGVGQPQHF
v_gene: TRBV29-1
j_gene: TRBJ1-5
abundance: .
d_gene: .

CDR3nt: TGTGCCAGCAGCTTTACCCTCTGGGGAAACACTGAAGCTTTCTTT
CDR3aa: CASSFTLWGNTEAFF
v_gene: TRBV7-2
j_gene: TRBJ1-1
abundance: .
d_gene: .

CDR3nt: TGCGCCAGCAGCCAAGCGGGACTAGCGGGAAACAATGAGCAGTTCTTC
CDR3aa: CASSQAGLAGNNEQFF
v_gene: TRBV4-3
j_gene: TRBJ2-1
abundance: .
d_gene: TRBD2

CDR3nt: TGCGCCAGCAGCCGAGGAGGGACTAGCGGGGGTGAGCAGTTCTTC
CDR3aa: CASSRGGTSGGEQFF
v_gene: TRBV5-1
j_gene: TRBJ2-1
abundance: .
d_gene: TRBD2

CDR3nt: TGCGCCAGCAGCTCCAGGGCGGGTACGAACACCGGGGAGCTGTTTTTT
CDR3aa: CASSSRAGTNTGELFF
v_gene: TRBV5-1
j_gene: TRBJ2-2
abundance: .
d_gene: .

CDR3nt: TGTGCCAGCAGCGCCGGCCGACGACAGAGTGGCTACACCTTC
CDR3aa: CASSAGRRQSGYTF
v_gene: TRBV28
j_gene: TRBJ1-2
abundance: .
d_gene: .

CDR3nt: TGTGCCAGCAGCTTAGATCGGGCTAGCGGGAGAGACATTCAGTACTTC
CDR3aa: CASSLDRASGRDIQYF
v_gene: TRBV7-9
j_gene: TRBJ2-4
abundance: .
d_gene: TRBD2

CDR3nt: TGTGCCAGCAGTGAAGGCCCGTATGGGCAGTATTTT
CDR3aa: CASSEGPYGQYF
v_gene: TRBV2
j_gene: TRBJ2-3
abundance: .
d_gene: .

CDR3nt: TGTGCCAGCAGAGCCGGGACTAGCGGGGGGAATGAGCAGTTCTTC
CDR3aa: CASRAGTSGGNEQFF
v_gene: TRBV6-5
j_gene: TRBJ2-1
abundance: .
d_gene: TRBD2

CDR3nt: TGCGCCAGCAGCTTCAAGACAGGCCAAGAGACCCAGTACTTC
CDR3aa: CASSFKTGQETQYF
v_gene: TRBV5-1
j_gene: TRBJ2-5
abundance: .
d_gene: .

CDR3nt: TGTGCCAGCAGCGCGGGGGGCCCGGCTAACTATGGCTACACCTTC
CDR3aa: CASSAGGPANYGYTF
v_gene: TRBV9
j_gene: TRBJ1-2
abundance: .
d_gene: .